Below are 11 T cell receptor beta chains sequenced from a single sample in a study of radiotherapy plus CTLA-4 blockade in lung cancer. Assay: immunoSEQ multiplex PCR; the TCRdb copy retains only in-frame clones and omits some. The top ten clones hold 3.5% to 4% of a sample with 43,000 or so clones, roughly four fifths of them seen once. The input for sequencing was peripheral blood, taken from a patient treated with radiotherapy plus ipilimumab. The receptors originated from a human donor with non-small cell lung cancer who had a complete response to radiotherapy plus ipilimumab.

V gene TRBV6-6 combines with J gene TRBJ2-3, with D unresolved. Germline V gene sequence: CDR1 MNHNY, CDR2 SVGAGI (reference sequence). V lost 5 bases and J 0 bases, leaving 3 bases between the germline ends. The CDR3 is 12 residues long. The CDR3 reads CASSLSTDTQYF. DNA for the CDR3: TGTGCCAGCAGTCTTAGCACAGATACGCAGTATTTT.

V usage is TRBV2 and J usage is TRBJ2-5; 9 bases map to TRBD1. Germline V CDR1 and CDR2: SNHLY, FYNNEI. This CDR3 region has 15 residues. Trimming cost V 6 bases and J 4 bases; bases outside gene matches: 9. As DNA, the CDR3 is TGTGCCAGCAGGAGCGGGGACAGGGTAGGAGAGACCCAGTACTTC. Translated, it gives CASRSGDRVGETQYF.

This clone was seen a single time. V usage is TRBV28 and J usage is TRBJ1-1; TRBD1 matches at 10 bases. In germline, CDR1 is MDHEN, CDR2 SYDVKM. Trimming at V came to 11 bases and at J to 0 bases, leaving 6 bases not matched to a gene. The CDR3 sequence is 14 residues long. The CDR3 nucleotides read TGTGCCGGATCGGGACAGGGGCTGAACACTGAAGCTTTCTTT. It specifies CAGSGQGLNTEAFF. The entire variable domain, with the rest obtained from reference TRBV28 and TRBJ1-1, is as follows: DVKVTQSSRYLVKRTGEKVFLECVQDMDHENMFWYRQDPGLGLRLIYFSYDVKMKEKGDIPEGYSVSREKKERFSLILESASTNQTSMYLCAGSGQGLNTEAFFGQGTRLTVV.

The chain links TRBV2 to TRBJ1-5; D remains unclear. Germline CDR1 is SNHLY and CDR2 is FYNNEI. Trimming pared 3 bases from V and 11 bases from J, leaving 11 bases between. The CDR3 runs 12 residues. The CDR3: CASSDSGRTQHF. CDR3 sequence (DNA): TGTGCCAGCAGTGACTCGGGGAGGACCCAGCATTTT.

Only a few counts were recorded for this clone. The V and J genes are TRBV30 and TRBJ1-6, with D possibly being TRBD1 (6 bases). V lost 2 bases and J 8 bases, leaving 10 bases between the germline ends. There are 13 residues in the CDR3. CDR1 and CDR2 (germline): GTSNPN, SVGIG (reference sequence). Here the CDR3 reads CAWSRQGYSPLHF. The CDR3 nucleotides are TGTGCCTGGAGTAGGCAGGGGTATTCACCCCTCCACTTT.

The chain employs TRBV9 and TRBJ1-5; a possible D gene is TRBD1 (5 bases). Germline CDR1 reads SGDLS; CDR2 reads YYNGEE. This CDR3 comprises 15 residues. V lost 3 bases to trimming and J lost 0 bases, with 10 bases between them. For the CDR3, the DNA is TGTGCCAGCAGCGCCGACAGCTATAGCAATCAGCCCCAGCATTTT. As protein: CASSADSYSNQPQHF.

The V gene is TRBV6-6, the J gene TRBJ1-1; 7 nucleotides align to TRBD1. CDR1 is MNHNY, CDR2 SVGAGI, per germline (reference sequence). Trimming removed 2 bases from V and 1 base from J; junction bases left unmatched: 4. This CDR3 contains 15 residues. Here the CDR3 reads CASSYEGTANTEAFF. The CDR3 DNA reads as TGTGCCAGCAGTTACGAAGGGACAGCGAACACTGAAGCTTTCTTT.

The rearrangement uses TRBV10-1 and TRBJ2-5, with D perhaps matching TRBD1 (5 bases). Trimming shortened V by 5 bases and J by 2 bases, and 12 bases separated the two germline ends. This CDR3 comprises 14 residues. Germline V CDR1 and CDR2: WNHNN, SYGVQD (reference sequence). This chain's CDR3 is CASSSWRQQETQYF. In DNA, the CDR3 is TGCGCCAGCAGTAGTTGGAGACAGCAAGAGACCCAGTACTTC.

V gene TRBV29-1 combines with J gene TRBJ2-2; 11 bases are a match to TRBD1. The germline V gene has CDR1 SQVTM and CDR2 ANQGSEA. J lost 5 bases, V lost 6 bases, and 8 bases had no gene match. The CDR3 is 15 amino acids. DNA for the CDR3: TGCAGCGTACCCGCAGGACAGGGGGCTACCGGGGAGCTGTTTTTT. This codes for CSVPAGQGATGELFF.

This sequence joins TRBV5-6 and TRBJ2-3, with TRBD1 matching 7 bases. The J segment lost 3 bases and the V segment lost 5 bases, leaving 6 bases of the junction unmatched. Germline V lookup: CDR1 SGHDT, CDR2 YYEEEE. This CDR3 region has 14 residues. The CDR3 coding sequence is TGTGCCAGCAGAGAACAGGGGTGGACAGATACGCAGTATTTT. It yields the protein CASREQGWTDTQYF.

The chain employs TRBV7-2 and TRBJ1-2; D uncertain. CDR1 SGHTA and CDR2 FQGNSA come from the germline V gene. V was pared by 1 base and J by 7 bases, with 10 bases between. The CDR3 totals 13 residues. CDR3 DNA sequence: TGTGCCAGCAGCTTAGGCAGTAAAAGTGGCTACACCTTC. Translation: CASSLGSKSGYTF.